This TCR beta chain was sequenced during a study of T cells in Graves' hyperthyroidism and ophthalmopathy. Orbital computed tomography, thyroid ultrasound, serum thyroxine and TRAb, and clinical symptoms together informed the diagnoses. Study-wide results and limits: Most expanded thyroid clonotypes above 0.001 recurred in blood.

TCR beta CDR3 regions were amplified from RNA transcripts. First-round RT-PCR targeting the TCR CDR3 was performed with the HTBI primer set. TCRdb fed the multiplex PCR reads into MiXCR, producing one record per CDR3 protein. Of 250,000 to 300,000 distinct CDR3 sequences listed, roughly 15% are singletons. The table lists this clonotype with many counts. Its antigen remains unidentified. This CDR3 has 14 amino acids. The V end lost 5 bases, the J end lost 4 bases, and 15 bases lay between the germline ends. CDR1 is SEHNR, CDR2 FQNEAQ, per germline (reference sequence). The rearrangement joins TRBV7-9 to TRBJ2-7; maybe TRBD2 (5 bases). Sequences were obtained from blood. This TCR derives from a woman in her thirties or forties with Graves' hyperthyroidism that later progressed to Graves' ophthalmopathy. The CDR3 bases are TGTGCCAGCAGCCTACGCGGGCCCAAATACGAGCAGTACTTC. Translated: CASSLRGPKYEQYF. Based on the CDR3 plus reference TRBV7-9 and TRBJ2-7, the full variable domain is DTGVSQNPRHKITKRGQNVTFRCDPISEHNRLYWYRQTLGQGPEFLTYFQNEAQLEKSRLLSDRFSAERPKGSFSTLEIQRTEQGDSAMYLCASSLRGPKYEQYFGPGTRLTVT.